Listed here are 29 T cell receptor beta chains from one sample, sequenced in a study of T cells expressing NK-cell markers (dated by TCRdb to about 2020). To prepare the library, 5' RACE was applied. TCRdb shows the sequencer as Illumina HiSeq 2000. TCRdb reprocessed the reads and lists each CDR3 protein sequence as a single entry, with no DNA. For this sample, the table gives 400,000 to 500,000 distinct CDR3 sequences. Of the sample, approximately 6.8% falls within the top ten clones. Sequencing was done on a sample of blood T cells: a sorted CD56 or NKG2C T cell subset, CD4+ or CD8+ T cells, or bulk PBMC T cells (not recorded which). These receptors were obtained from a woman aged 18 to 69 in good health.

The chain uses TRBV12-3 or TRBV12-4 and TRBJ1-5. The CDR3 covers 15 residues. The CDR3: CASSLSVSRNQPQHF.

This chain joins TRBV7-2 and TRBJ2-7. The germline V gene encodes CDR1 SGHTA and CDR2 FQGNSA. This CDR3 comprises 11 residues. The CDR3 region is CASTLGAEQYF.

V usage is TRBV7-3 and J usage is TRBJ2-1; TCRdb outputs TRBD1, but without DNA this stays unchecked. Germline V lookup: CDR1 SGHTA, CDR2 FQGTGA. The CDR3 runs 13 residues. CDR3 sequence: CASSIRGGDEQFF.

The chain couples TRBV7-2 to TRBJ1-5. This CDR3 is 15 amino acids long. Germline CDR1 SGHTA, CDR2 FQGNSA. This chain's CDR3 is CASSLAGQKGQPQHF. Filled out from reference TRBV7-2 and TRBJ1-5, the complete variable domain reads GAGVSQSPSNKVTEKGKDVELRCDPISGHTALYWYRQSLGQGLEFLIYFQGNSAPDKSGLPSDRFSAERTGGSVSTLTIQRTQQEDSAVYLCASSLAGQKGQPQHFGDGTRLSIL.

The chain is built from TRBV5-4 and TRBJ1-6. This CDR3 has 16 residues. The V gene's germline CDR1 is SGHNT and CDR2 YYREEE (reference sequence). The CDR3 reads CASSKTGASNNSPLHF.

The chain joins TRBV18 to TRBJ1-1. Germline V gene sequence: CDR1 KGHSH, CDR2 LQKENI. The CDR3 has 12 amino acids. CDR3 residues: CASSPQRGEAFF.

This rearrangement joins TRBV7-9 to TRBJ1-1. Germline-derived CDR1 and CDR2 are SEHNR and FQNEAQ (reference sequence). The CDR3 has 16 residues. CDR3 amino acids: CASSLEAWGGDTEAFF.

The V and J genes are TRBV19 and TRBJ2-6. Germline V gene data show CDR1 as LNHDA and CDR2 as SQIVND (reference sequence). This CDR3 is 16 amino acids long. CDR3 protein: CASSKFTATGANVLTF.

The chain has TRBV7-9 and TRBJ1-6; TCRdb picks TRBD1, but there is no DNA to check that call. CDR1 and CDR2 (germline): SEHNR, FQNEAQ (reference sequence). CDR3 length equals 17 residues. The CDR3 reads CASSFYPGNARGSPLHF.

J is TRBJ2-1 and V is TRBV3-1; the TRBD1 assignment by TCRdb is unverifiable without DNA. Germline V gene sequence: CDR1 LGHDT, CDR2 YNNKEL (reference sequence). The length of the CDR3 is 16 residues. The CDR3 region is CASSQLTGAFGNEQFF.

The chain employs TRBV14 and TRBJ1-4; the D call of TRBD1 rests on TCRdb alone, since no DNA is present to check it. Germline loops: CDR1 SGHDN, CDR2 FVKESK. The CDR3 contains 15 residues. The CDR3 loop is CASSLRQPTNEKLFF.

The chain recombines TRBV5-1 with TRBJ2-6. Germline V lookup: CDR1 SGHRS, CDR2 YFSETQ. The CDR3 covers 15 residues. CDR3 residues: CASSLGGPGANVLTF.

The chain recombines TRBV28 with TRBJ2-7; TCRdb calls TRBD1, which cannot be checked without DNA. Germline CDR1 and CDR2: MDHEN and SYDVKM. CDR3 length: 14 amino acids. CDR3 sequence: CASSLGSRDYEQYF.

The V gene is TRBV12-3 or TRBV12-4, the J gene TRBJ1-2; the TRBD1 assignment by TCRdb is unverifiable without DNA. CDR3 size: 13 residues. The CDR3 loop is CASTDGGFYGYTF.

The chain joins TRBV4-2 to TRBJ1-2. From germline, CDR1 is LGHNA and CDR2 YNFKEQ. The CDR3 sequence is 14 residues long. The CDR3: CASSQPDANYGYTF.

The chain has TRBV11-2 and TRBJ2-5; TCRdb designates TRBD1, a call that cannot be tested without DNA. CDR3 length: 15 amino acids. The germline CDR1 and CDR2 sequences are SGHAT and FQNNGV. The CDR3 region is CASSLWDRAQETQYF.

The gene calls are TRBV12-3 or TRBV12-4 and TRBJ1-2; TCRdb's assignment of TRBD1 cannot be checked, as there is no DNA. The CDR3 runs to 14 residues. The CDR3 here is CASTLTGRFYGYTF.

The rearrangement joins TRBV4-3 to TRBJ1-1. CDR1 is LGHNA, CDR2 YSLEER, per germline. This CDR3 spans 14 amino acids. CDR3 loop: CASSQDWLTAEAFF.

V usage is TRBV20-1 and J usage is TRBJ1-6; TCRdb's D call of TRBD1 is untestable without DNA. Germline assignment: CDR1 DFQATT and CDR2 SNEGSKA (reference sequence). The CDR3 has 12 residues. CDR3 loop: CSASPPNSPLHF.

This CDR3 reads CASSTPKGPRNEQFF. The chain employs TRBV11-2 and TRBJ2-1; TCRdb proposes TRBD2, but this gene call is untestable without DNA. This CDR3 is built from 15 residues. Germline CDR1 is SGHAT and CDR2 is FQNNGV. Variable domain in full (rest from reference TRBV11-2 and TRBJ2-1): EAGVAQSPRYKIIEKRQSVAFWCNPISGHATLYWYQQILGQGPKLLIQFQNNGVVDDSQLPKDRFSAERLKGVDSTLKIQPAKLEDSAVYLCASSTPKGPRNEQFFGPGTRLTVL.

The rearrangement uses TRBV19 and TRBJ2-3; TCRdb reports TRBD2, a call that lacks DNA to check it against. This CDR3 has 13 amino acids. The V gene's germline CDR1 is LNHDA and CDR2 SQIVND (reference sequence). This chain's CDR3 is CASSTLPPDTQYF.

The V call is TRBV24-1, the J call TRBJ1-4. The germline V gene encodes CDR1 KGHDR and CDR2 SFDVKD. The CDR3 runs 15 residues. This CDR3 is CATSDYGRLNEKLFF.

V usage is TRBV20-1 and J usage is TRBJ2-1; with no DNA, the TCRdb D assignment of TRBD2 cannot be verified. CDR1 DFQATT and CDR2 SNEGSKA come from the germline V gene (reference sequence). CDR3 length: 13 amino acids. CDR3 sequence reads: CSATGLVYNEQFF.

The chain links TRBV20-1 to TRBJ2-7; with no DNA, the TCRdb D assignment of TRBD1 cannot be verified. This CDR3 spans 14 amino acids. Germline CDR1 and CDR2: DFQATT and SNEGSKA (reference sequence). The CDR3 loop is CSARGQAGSYEQYF.

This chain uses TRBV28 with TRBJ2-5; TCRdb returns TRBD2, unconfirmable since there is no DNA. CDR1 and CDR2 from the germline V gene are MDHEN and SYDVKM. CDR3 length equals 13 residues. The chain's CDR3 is CAAHGGGRETQYF.

CDR3: CASSDRGTSGGSYNEQFF. V is TRBV11-2 and J is TRBJ2-1; the TCRdb call, TRBD2, lacks DNA for checking. Germline CDR1 is SGHAT and CDR2 is FQNNGV. This CDR3 is 18 amino acids long.

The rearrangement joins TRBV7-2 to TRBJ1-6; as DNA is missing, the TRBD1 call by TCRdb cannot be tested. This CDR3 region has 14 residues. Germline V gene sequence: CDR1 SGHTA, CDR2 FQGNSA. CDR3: CASSKTGGSSPLHF.

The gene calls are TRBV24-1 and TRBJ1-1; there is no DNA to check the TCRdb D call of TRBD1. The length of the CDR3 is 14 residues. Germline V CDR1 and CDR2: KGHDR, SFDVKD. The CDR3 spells CATSEPGQGGEAFF.

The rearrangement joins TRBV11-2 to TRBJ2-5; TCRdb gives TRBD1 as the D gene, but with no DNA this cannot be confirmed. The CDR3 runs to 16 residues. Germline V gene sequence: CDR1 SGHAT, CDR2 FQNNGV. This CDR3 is CASSRRGQLRAETQYF.